These 31 T cell receptor beta chains share one sample of origin, sequenced in a study of shared clonotypes between healthy human individuals. This table comes from immunoSEQ multiplex PCR, and its TCRdb copy is limited to in-frame clones, with some not included. The data show hundreds of thousands of clones, with approximately 79% seen just once and over 1.5% held by the top ten. Sequencing input: memory CD4+ T cells sorted from blood. Subset defined: CD45RA-negative fraction. The receptors were gathered from a woman aged 25-40 years in good health.

The chain uses TRBV10-1 and TRBJ1-2; D unresolved. The CDR3 is 12 residues long. The ends were cut back, 10 bases at V and 3 bases at J, with 12 bases in the middle. Germline assignment: CDR1 WNHNN and CDR2 SYGVQD (reference sequence). As DNA, the CDR3 is TGCGCCACCACGGCCCGAGACTATGGCTACACCTTC. Translating it yields CATTARDYGYTF.

V usage is TRBV10-2 and J usage is TRBJ1-1; D uncertain. V shed 7 bases and J shed 10 bases, with 10 bases lying between them. CDR3 length: 10 amino acids. In germline, CDR1 is WSHSY, CDR2 SAAADI. In nucleotides, the CDR3 is TGCGCCAGCATGGGAGTTGGAGCTTTCTTT. Translating it yields CASMGVGAFF.

The chain is built from TRBV5-7 and TRBJ2-2; 10 nucleotides agree with TRBD1. TRBV5-7 is an open reading frame whose function is uncertain. This CDR3 has 15 amino acids. J was trimmed by 4 bases and V by 4 bases; bases with no gene match: 4. CDR3 nucleotides: TGTGCCAGCAGCAGGGACAGGGGCGCCACCGGGGAGCTGTTTTTT. It is translated as CASSRDRGATGELFF.

The chain has TRBV19 and TRBJ1-2; 7 bases align to TRBD1. The trim removed 5 bases at V and 4 bases at J, leaving 10 bases unmatched. CDR1 LNHDA and CDR2 SQIVND come from the germline V gene (reference sequence). The CDR3 sequence is 15 residues long. The CDR3 sequence: CASSLRGRGIYGYTF. The DNA of the CDR3 is TGTGCCAGTAGTCTAAGGGGGCGCGGTATCTATGGCTACACCTTC.

The chain employs TRBV29-1 and TRBJ1-2, with 10 bases matching TRBD1. The V segment lost 6 bases and the J segment 4 bases; nucleotides outside the gene matches: 5. The CDR3 contains 13 residues. Germline CDR1 is SQVTM and CDR2 is ANQGSEA. CDR3: CSVGQGSSYGYTF. Here the CDR3 DNA reads TGCAGCGTGGGACAGGGGTCTAGCTATGGCTACACCTTC.

This clone has a single count. J is TRBJ2-1 and V is TRBV9; perhaps TRBD2 as D (6 bases). The CDR3 extends over 16 amino acids. The germline V gene has CDR1 SGDLS and CDR2 YYNGEE. Trimming removed 0 bases from V and 4 bases from J, with 14 bases in between. CDR3 amino acids: CASSVVAGPGYNEQFF. CDR3 nucleotides: TGTGCCAGCAGCGTAGTGGCGGGACCTGGGTACAATGAGCAGTTCTTC.

The gene calls are TRBV28 and TRBJ2-5; D not resolved. CDR1 and CDR2 from the germline V gene are MDHEN and SYDVKM. This CDR3 comprises 11 residues. The CDR3 region has the DNA TGTGTAACAGAGTACCAAGAGACCCAGTACTTC. This sequence encodes CVTEYQETQYF.

The chain combines TRBV2 with TRBJ2-7; D might be TRBD2 (6 bases). CDR1 SNHLY and CDR2 FYNNEI come from the germline V gene. The CDR3 extends over 12 amino acids. Trimming left V 7 bases short and J 3 bases short, with 10 bases between. CDR3 loop: CASKEGLYEQYF. CDR3 in DNA: TGTGCCAGCAAGGAGGGACTCTACGAGCAGTACTTC. Full variable domain (rest looked up from reference TRBV2 and TRBJ2-7): EPEVTQTPSHQVTQMGQEVILRCVPISNHLYFYWYRQILGQKVEFLVSFYNNEISEKSEIFDDQFSVERPDGSNFTLKIRSTKLEDSAMYFCASKEGLYEQYFGPGTRLTVT.

This clone was seen ten or more times. This specimen includes other DNA sequences encoding the same CDR3. V usage is TRBV28 and J usage is TRBJ2-1; D is uncertain. The CDR3 runs 13 residues. The V gene lost 10 bases and the J gene lost 0 bases, with 10 bases spanning the gap. Germline V gene sequence: CDR1 MDHEN, CDR2 SYDVKM. Here the CDR3 DNA reads TGTGCCACCCTGAGAAGCTCCTACAATGAGCAGTTCTTC. Its protein is CATLRSSYNEQFF.

With respect to this clone: Other DNA sequences within the sample encode an identical CDR3. The chain's CDR3 is CASSDRGYSGNTIYF. As DNA, the CDR3 is TGTGCCAGCAGTGACAGGGGCTACTCCGGAAACACCATATATTTT. V is TRBV2 and J is TRBJ1-3, with D tentatively TRBD1 (6 bases). Germline lookup yields CDR1 SNHLY and CDR2 FYNNEI. V gave up 3 bases and J gave up 4 bases, with 13 bases separating them. CDR3 size: 15 residues.

The chain has TRBV18 and TRBJ2-3, with D hard to call. Germline V gene sequence: CDR1 KGHSH, CDR2 LQKENI. The CDR3 runs to 13 residues. V lost 4 bases, J lost 2 bases, and 7 bases lay in between. The CDR3 is CASSLDPTDTQYF. CDR3 sequence (DNA): TGTGCCAGCTCACTGGACCCCACAGATACGCAGTATTTT.

The gene calls are TRBV6-6 and TRBJ2-7, with 9 bases fitting TRBD1. This CDR3 spans 13 amino acids. Losses at the gene ends were 5 bases for V and 6 bases for J; bases not matched to a gene: 5. Germline lookup yields CDR1 MNHNY and CDR2 SVGAGI (reference sequence). The CDR3 loop is CASSRDRVGEQYF. Here the CDR3 DNA reads TGTGCCAGCAGTAGGGACAGGGTTGGCGAGCAGTACTTC.

The V and J genes are TRBV6-4 and TRBJ2-1, with TRBD1 matching 7 bases. This CDR3 is 15 amino acids long. Germline V gene sequence: CDR1 MRHNA, CDR2 SNTAGT. The trim removed 4 bases at V and 1 base at J, leaving 4 bases unmatched. In DNA, the CDR3 is TGTGCCAGCAGTGTGCAGGGGGTTTCCTACAATGAGCAGTTCTTC. Amino acids: CASSVQGVSYNEQFF.

The CDR3 nucleotides read TGTGCCAGCAGAAAACAGGGGTCAGATACGCAGTATTTT. This translates into CASRKQGSDTQYF. The chain uses TRBV11-1 and TRBJ2-3, with 7 positions matching TRBD1. The CDR3 is made up of 13 amino acids. Unmatched junction bases numbered 4, after V lost 6 bases and J lost 4 bases. The germline gives CDR1 SGHAT, CDR2 FQDESV (reference sequence).

The rearrangement joins TRBV5-1 to TRBJ2-5, with no clear D. CDR1 and CDR2 (germline): SGHRS, YFSETQ. The length of the CDR3 is 15 residues. V lost 4 bases to trimming and J lost 2 bases, with 15 bases between them. CDR3 region: CASSQGAGEQETQYF. As DNA, the CDR3 is TGCGCCAGCAGCCAAGGTGCAGGAGAGCAAGAGACCCAGTACTTC.

This chain joins TRBV9 and TRBJ1-2; 8 bases match TRBD1. This CDR3 region has 16 residues. V shed 0 bases and J 0 bases; nucleotides not matched to a gene: 4. CDR1 and CDR2 from the germline V gene are SGDLS and YYNGEE. CDR3 nucleotides: TGTGCCAGCAGCGTAGGACAGGGGCGACCTAACTATGGCTACACCTTC. Its protein is CASSVGQGRPNYGYTF.

The chain has TRBV5-4 and TRBJ2-7; D is undetermined. This CDR3 contains 15 residues. V was trimmed by 1 base and J by 3 bases, leaving 14 bases between them. Germline V gene sequence: CDR1 SGHNT, CDR2 YYREEE (reference sequence). The CDR3 bases are TGTGCCAGCAGCTTGTCTCCGGGTTGGGACTACGAGCAGTACTTC. Its translation is CASSLSPGWDYEQYF.

V usage is TRBV2 and J usage is TRBJ2-5, with D possibly being TRBD1 (6 bases). CDR1 and CDR2 (germline): SNHLY, FYNNEI. This CDR3 is built from 14 residues. V was pared by 5 bases and J by 7 bases, with 17 bases between. The CDR3 sequence: CASSSQNRVGTQYF. Here the CDR3 DNA reads TGTGCCAGCAGTTCCCAAAACAGGGTCGGGACCCAGTACTTC.

With respect to this clone: This sample includes further DNA sequences coding for the same CDR3. V usage is TRBV19 and J usage is TRBJ2-5, with 9 bases fitting TRBD1. V lost 6 bases, J lost 11 bases, and 10 bases stayed unmatched. Germline loops: CDR1 LNHDA, CDR2 SQIVND (reference sequence). The CDR3 has 13 amino acids. Here the CDR3 reads CASSRQGVGEQYF. As DNA, the CDR3 is TGTGCCAGTAGCCGACAGGGGGTCGGAGAGCAGTACTTC.

This clone occurred a few times. The V gene is TRBV5-1, the J gene TRBJ2-3; D not resolved. The CDR3 runs 14 residues. Germline V lookup: CDR1 SGHRS, CDR2 YFSETQ. V was shortened by 5 bases and J by 0 bases, with 10 bases between the two germline ends. This CDR3 is CASRDIPSTDTQYF. CDR3 DNA: TGCGCCAGCAGAGACATCCCTAGCACAGATACGCAGTATTTT. Together with reference TRBV5-1 and TRBJ2-3, the CDR3 gives the full variable domain: KAGVTQTPRYLIKTRGQQVTLSCSPISGHRSVSWYQQTPGQGLQFLFEYFSETQRNKGNFPGRFSGRQFSNSRSEMNVSTLELGDSALYLCASRDIPSTDTQYFGPGTRLTVL.

The rearrangement joins TRBV28 to TRBJ2-1; D is perhaps TRBD1 (5 bases). CDR1 and CDR2 (germline): MDHEN, SYDVKM. Trimming removed 4 bases at V and 9 bases at J, with 19 bases between. The CDR3 loop spans 15 amino acids. The CDR3 spells CASSSSFGRVREQFF. In nucleotides, the CDR3 is TGTGCCAGCAGTTCCAGCTTCGGCAGGGTGCGTGAGCAGTTCTTC.

The CDR3 spells CASGGTYEQYF. The CDR3 DNA reads as TGTGCCAGCGGGGGAACCTACGAGCAGTACTTC. The chain carries TRBV6-5 and TRBJ2-7, with D perhaps TRBD1 or TRBD2 (5 bases each). The CDR3 runs 11 residues. V lost 8 bases and J 2 bases, leaving 7 bases between the germline ends. The V gene's germline CDR1 is MNHEY and CDR2 SVGAGI.

The chain uses TRBV11-1 and TRBJ2-5, with TRBD1 matching 9 bases. The V gene end was trimmed by 5 bases and the J gene end by 5 bases; junction bases not matched to a gene: 12. The CDR3 has 16 amino acids. The germline V gene has CDR1 SGHAT and CDR2 FQDESV (reference sequence). DNA of the CDR3: TGTGCCAGCAGCACCCTGGGACAGGGCATGAGGGAGACCCAGTACTTC. The encoded protein is CASSTLGQGMRETQYF.

The chain links TRBV4-1 to TRBJ2-3; no reliable D call. Germline CDR1 and CDR2: MGHRA and YSYEKL. Deletions cut 3 bases from V and 6 bases from J, with 7 bases between. The CDR3 has 12 residues. The chain's CDR3 is CASSHIQDTQYF. CDR3 nucleotide sequence: TGCGCCAGCAGCCACATTCAGGATACGCAGTATTTT.

The CDR3 sequence: CASSPRPLGNEQFF. CDR3 nucleotide sequence: TGTGCCAGCAGCCCACGCCCCCTAGGCAATGAGCAGTTCTTC. The chain combines TRBV7-9 with TRBJ2-1; no definite D call. Germline CDR1 and CDR2: SEHNR and FQNEAQ (reference sequence). There are 14 residues in the CDR3. Trimming pared 5 bases from V and 6 bases from J, leaving 14 bases between.

The chain employs TRBV29-1 and TRBJ2-7; D is uncertain. Germline lookup yields CDR1 SQVTM and CDR2 ANQGSEA. Trimming left V 4 bases short and J 7 bases short, with 14 bases between. The CDR3 length is 12 residues. CDR3 DNA sequence: TGCAGCGTTGCGGGCGGCCCTGGGGAGCAGTACTTC. It codes for CSVAGGPGEQYF.

The chain combines TRBV9 with TRBJ2-5; TRBD2 is a possible D gene (6 bases). Matching the DNA end better, TRBJ2-7 makes the J call doubtful. This CDR3 is built from 14 residues. Germline V gives CDR1 SGDLS, CDR2 YYNGEE. The CDR3 spells CASSVGGVAVEQYF. CDR3 bases: TGTGCCAGCAGCGTAGGGGGGGTGGCCGTCGAGCAGTACTTC.

This chain joins TRBV4-2 and TRBJ2-3; D tentatively reads TRBD1 or TRBD2 (5 bases each). Germline V gene lookup returns CDR1 LGHNA and CDR2 YNFKEQ. V was clipped by 3 bases and J by 6 bases, with 22 bases between them. The CDR3 totals 17 residues. The CDR3 nucleotides are TGTGCCAGCAGCCATCGCAGTTCCGGGACCGGCGGGGATACGCAGTATTTT. Encoded protein: CASSHRSSGTGGDTQYF.

The chain combines TRBV5-1 with TRBJ1-5; D gene unclear. This CDR3 comprises 13 residues. Trimming took off 0 bases at V and 7 bases at J, with 8 bases between the two ends. Germline V CDR1 and CDR2: SGHRS, YFSETQ. Here the CDR3 DNA reads TGCGCCAGCAGCTTGGATCCTGGGCAGCCCCAGCATTTT. This translates into CASSLDPGQPQHF.

This sequence joins TRBV6-4 and TRBJ1-2; 7 bases align to TRBD1. V lost 6 bases to trimming and J lost 9 bases; unmatched junction nucleotides: 13. CDR1 MRHNA and CDR2 SNTAGT come from the germline V gene. This CDR3 is 14 amino acids long. This CDR3 reads CASSPTGFGVSYTF. The CDR3 DNA reads as TGTGCCAGCAGCCCGACAGGGTTCGGTGTTAGCTACACCTTC.

The table lists this clone with a count of one. This sequence joins TRBV5-1 and TRBJ2-7; the match to TRBD1 covers 9 bases. Germline-derived CDR1 and CDR2 are SGHRS and YFSETQ. V trimming: 4 bases; J trimming: 4 bases; junction bases outside the gene matches: 6. The CDR3 is 14 amino acids. CDR3 loop: CASSGGQGIYEQYF. In DNA form, the CDR3 reads TGCGCCAGCAGCGGTGGACAGGGGATATACGAGCAGTACTTC.